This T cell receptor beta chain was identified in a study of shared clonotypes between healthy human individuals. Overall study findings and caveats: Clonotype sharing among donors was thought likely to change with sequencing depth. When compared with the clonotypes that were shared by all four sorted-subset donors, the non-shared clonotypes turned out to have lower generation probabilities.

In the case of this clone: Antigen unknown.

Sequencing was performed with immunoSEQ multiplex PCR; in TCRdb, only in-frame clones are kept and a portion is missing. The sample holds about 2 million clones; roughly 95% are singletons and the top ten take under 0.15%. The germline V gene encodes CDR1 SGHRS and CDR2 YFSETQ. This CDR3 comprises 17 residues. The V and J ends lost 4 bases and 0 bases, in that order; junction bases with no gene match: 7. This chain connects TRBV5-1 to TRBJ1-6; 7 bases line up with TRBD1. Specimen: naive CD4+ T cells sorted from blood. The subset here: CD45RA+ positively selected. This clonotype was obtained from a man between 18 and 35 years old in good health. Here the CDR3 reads CASSRDSLISYNSPLHF. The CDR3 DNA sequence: TGCGCCAGCAGCCGGGACAGTCTTATCTCCTATAATTCACCCCTCCACTTT.